This TCR beta chain was captured by sequencing in a study of blood T cell repertoires in COVID-19. Turning to the study itself: T cells, B-cell-depleted T cells, or PBMCs provided the cDNA or gDNA that served as material.

As handled by the study authors: Reference gene primer amplification in the assay estimated nucleated cell counts. Libraries were prepared by immunoSEQ multiplex PCR; TCRdb keeps only in-frame clonotypes and omits some of them. The V and J calls and clone size come from that table; D and trimming were worked out from the DNA. The sample has 30,000 to 35,000 clones; roughly 84% are singletons. The sequenced sample consisted of peripheral blood. The clonotype comes from a man between 60 and 75 years old with active COVID-19.

CDR3 protein: CASSPQTGTASYEQYF. CDR3 nucleotide sequence: TGTGCCAGCAGTCCCCAGACCGGGACAGCCTCCTACGAGCAGTACTTC. The chain links TRBV27 to TRBJ2-7; 7 bases align to TRBD1. The CDR3 contains 16 residues. The germline CDR1 and CDR2 sequences are MNHEY and SMNVEV (reference sequence). Trimming cost V 5 bases and J 0 bases; bases outside gene matches: 10.